These 27 T cell receptor beta chains originate from one sample sequenced in a study of OX40 agonist ivuxolimab in advanced cancers. Produced via immunoSEQ multiplex PCR; TCRdb's table is partial and in-frame only. The sample shows 20,000 to 25,000 clones, approximately 88% of them seen only once. The sequencing here drew on CD4+ or CD8+ T cells sorted from blood, taken in a trial of the OX40 agonist ivuxolimab. The source is an adult with an advanced solid tumor such as melanoma, head and neck, liver or kidney cancer.

The chain employs TRBV6-4 and TRBJ2-3, with 8 nucleotides matching TRBD1. The CDR3 length is 15 residues. Trimming at V came to 4 bases and at J to 5 bases, leaving 8 bases not matched to a gene. Germline lookup yields CDR1 MRHNA and CDR2 SNTAGT. The CDR3 is CASSVVQGGQDTQYF. CDR3 nucleotides: TGTGCCAGCAGTGTTGTACAGGGGGGTCAAGATACGCAGTATTTT.

The rearrangement links TRBV6-1 to TRBJ2-7; the D is unclear. The germline V gene encodes CDR1 MNHNS and CDR2 SASEGT. This CDR3 spans 12 amino acids. V was trimmed by 7 bases and J by 4 bases, leaving 11 bases between them. CDR3 protein: CASMPDLYEQYF. For the CDR3, the DNA is TGTGCCAGCATGCCCGACCTATACGAGCAGTACTTC.

In this sample, this clone turned up once. The chain links TRBV6-6 to TRBJ2-1, with 12 positions matching TRBD2. The V gene end was trimmed by 7 bases and the J gene end by 4 bases; junction bases not matched to a gene: 5. The CDR3 extends over 15 amino acids. The germline V gene has CDR1 MNHNY and CDR2 SVGAGI (reference sequence). CDR3 in amino acids: CASTETSGSYNEQFF. For the CDR3, the DNA is TGTGCCAGCACCGAGACTAGCGGGAGTTACAATGAGCAGTTCTTC.

This clone was found once. The chain uses TRBV5-1 and TRBJ1-1, with D tentatively TRBD1 (5 bases). Trimming removed 0 bases at V and 1 base at J, with 13 bases between. Germline V CDR1 and CDR2: SGHRS, YFSETQ. The CDR3 runs 16 residues. Here the CDR3 reads CASSLDQGRANTEAFF. CDR3 DNA: TGCGCCAGCAGCTTGGACCAGGGAAGAGCGAACACTGAAGCTTTCTTT.

The rearrangement joins TRBV19 to TRBJ2-1; 10 bases map to TRBD1. Germline loops: CDR1 LNHDA, CDR2 SQIVND (reference sequence). The CDR3 extends over 13 amino acids. J was trimmed by 4 bases and V by 6 bases; bases with no gene match: 0. The chain's CDR3 is CASRGQGYNEQFF. DNA of the CDR3: TGTGCCAGTAGGGGACAGGGGTACAATGAGCAGTTCTTC.

This clone has a handful of counts. The V call is TRBV12-5, the J call TRBJ1-2, with 7 bases matching TRBD1. There are 17 residues in the CDR3. The V gene end was trimmed by 0 bases and the J gene end by 1 base; junction bases not matched to a gene: 8. The germline CDR1 and CDR2 sequences are LGHNT and FRNRAP. The CDR3 reads CASGLVQGTPLNYGYTF. CDR3 nucleotides: TGTGCTAGTGGTTTGGTACAGGGGACCCCCCTTAACTATGGCTACACCTTC.

This chain links TRBV6-4 with TRBJ2-7; 7 nucleotides match TRBD1. The germline CDR1 and CDR2 sequences are MRHNA and SNTAGT. V dropped 6 bases and J dropped 6; count of bases not matched to a gene: 14. There are 15 residues in the CDR3. For the CDR3, the DNA is TGTGCCAGCAGCACCGGACAGGCCCCTATCCGCGAGCAGTACTTC. Translated: CASSTGQAPIREQYF.

The chain recombines TRBV2 with TRBJ2-7; D perhaps matches TRBD1 (6 bases). The CDR3 loop spans 15 amino acids. From germline, CDR1 is SNHLY and CDR2 FYNNEI. V lost 3 bases, J lost 3 bases, and 15 bases lay in between. CDR3 sequence: CASSESEQGIYEQYF. CDR3 coding DNA: TGTGCCAGCAGTGAGTCGGAACAGGGTATCTACGAGCAGTACTTC.

This clone qualifies as medium-sized. The rearrangement joins TRBV27 to TRBJ1-1, with TRBD1 matching over 10 bases. Germline CDR1 reads MNHEY; CDR2 reads SMNVEV (reference sequence). CDR3 size: 15 residues. With 2 bases clipped from V and 4 bases from J, the junction kept 4 bases outside the gene matches. CDR3 DNA sequence: TGTGCCAGCAGTTTAGAGGGGACAGGGGCCACTGAAGCTTTCTTT. Translating gives CASSLEGTGATEAFF.

This clone was detected only once. The gene calls are TRBV28 and TRBJ1-2; 8 bases are shared with TRBD1. CDR1 is MDHEN, CDR2 SYDVKM, per germline. The CDR3 has 19 amino acids. V was pared by 6 bases and J by 1 base, with 19 bases of the junction left unmatched. CDR3 sequence: CASSILPGIGQGINYGYTF. In nucleotides, the CDR3 is TGTGCCAGCAGCATCTTACCCGGGATCGGACAGGGAATTAACTATGGCTACACCTTC.

The V gene is TRBV25-1, the J gene TRBJ2-3, with D perhaps TRBD2 (6 bases). The CDR3 has 16 residues. From germline, CDR1 is MGHDK and CDR2 SYGVNS. V was clipped by 3 bases and J by 5 bases, with 18 bases between them. CDR3 protein: CASSDRLARMVDTQYF. The CDR3 DNA reads TGTGCCAGCAGTGATCGGCTAGCGAGGATGGTAGATACGCAGTATTTT.

The rearrangement links TRBV6-5 to TRBJ2-1, with D maybe TRBD1 (5 bases). Trimming removed 4 bases at V and 9 bases at J, with 10 bases between. Germline assignment: CDR1 MNHEY and CDR2 SVGAGI. The CDR3 contains 12 residues. The CDR3 bases are TGTGCCAGCAGTTTCAGGGAAACTGAGCAGTTCTTC. Amino acids: CASSFRETEQFF.

The CDR3 nucleotides are TGTGCCAGCAGTCCCCCAGGCGGGATTGAGGAGACCCAGTACTTC. This codes for CASSPPGGIEETQYF. The genes are TRBV28 and TRBJ2-5; tentatively, D is TRBD2 (6 bases). CDR1 MDHEN and CDR2 SYDVKM come from the germline V gene. CDR3 length: 15 amino acids. V lost 5 bases to trimming and J lost 5 bases, with 18 bases between them. Looking up the rest from reference TRBV28 and TRBJ2-5 gives the full variable domain: DVKVTQSSRYLVKRTGEKVFLECVQDMDHENMFWYRQDPGLGLRLIYFSYDVKMKEKGDIPEGYSVSREKKERFSLILESASTNQTSMYLCASSPPGGIEETQYFGPGTRLLVL.

CDR3 in DNA: TGTGCCAGCAGCTCCCGGGACAGGGGAAACGGGGAGCTGTTTTTT. Its translation: CASSSRDRGNGELFF. V usage is TRBV11-3 and J usage is TRBJ2-2; TRBD1 agrees at 10 bases. The length of the CDR3 is 15 residues. J lost 7 bases, V lost 4 bases, and 6 bases had no gene match. Germline CDR1 SGHNT, CDR2 YENEEA.

This sequence joins TRBV28 and TRBJ2-1; D is unresolved. The ends were cut back, 10 bases at V and 2 bases at J, with 12 bases in the middle. The germline V gene encodes CDR1 MDHEN and CDR2 SYDVKM. CDR3 size: 13 residues. This chain's CDR3 is CATAVGTYNEQFF. CDR3 nucleotides: TGTGCCACCGCGGTAGGGACCTACAATGAGCAGTTCTTC.

CDR3 coding DNA: TGTGCCAGCAAGGGCGGGACAGGATTTGGAGATACGCAGTATTTT. Its protein is CASKGGTGFGDTQYF. V usage is TRBV7-9 and J usage is TRBJ2-3, with 8 bases identical to TRBD1. The length of the CDR3 is 15 residues. V lost 7 bases and J lost 5; bases outside the gene matches: 11. The germline V gene encodes CDR1 SEHNR and CDR2 FQNEAQ (reference sequence).

The chain has TRBV5-1 and TRBJ2-1; TRBD1 or TRBD2 may be the D gene (5 bases each). Germline V gene sequence: CDR1 SGHRS, CDR2 YFSETQ. Trimming shortened V by 0 bases and J by 0 bases, and 13 bases separated the two germline ends. This CDR3 region has 17 residues. CDR3 in DNA: TGCGCCAGCAGCTTGGTAGGGACGCTAAGCTCCTACAATGAGCAGTTCTTC. Amino acid sequence: CASSLVGTLSSYNEQFF.

The chain has TRBV27 and TRBJ1-5; a possible D gene is TRBD1 (5 bases). Trimming removed 4 bases from V and 7 bases from J, with 14 bases in between. There are 14 residues in the CDR3. From germline, CDR1 is MNHEY and CDR2 SMNVEV (reference sequence). DNA for the CDR3: TGTGCCAGCAGTTCCTCAGGGTTAGGGCAGCCCCAGCATTTT. This gives the protein CASSSSGLGQPQHF.

The CDR3 DNA reads TGTGCCAGCAGCCAAGTTGCGGGAGCCCCCACAGATACGCAGTATTTT. It yields the protein CASSQVAGAPTDTQYF. V gene TRBV14 combines with J gene TRBJ2-3; TRBD2 agrees at 7 bases. V shed 1 base, J shed 2 bases, and the junction held 6 bases outside the gene matches. The CDR3 totals 16 residues. From germline, CDR1 is SGHDN and CDR2 FVKESK. Full variable domain (rest looked up from reference TRBV14 and TRBJ2-3): EAGVTQFPSHSVIEKGQTVTLRCDPISGHDNLYWYRRVMGKEIKFLLHFVKESKQDESGMPNNRFLAERTGGTYSTLKVQPAELEDSGVYFCASSQVAGAPTDTQYFGPGTRLTVL.

The rearrangement uses TRBV9 and TRBJ2-7; D is unclear. V was shortened by 1 base and J by 2 bases, with 16 bases between the two germline ends. Per the germline V gene, CDR1 is SGDLS and CDR2 is YYNGEE. The CDR3 has 16 amino acids. CDR3 sequence: CASSVKSGPSPYEQYF. The CDR3 DNA reads TGTGCCAGCAGCGTAAAGAGTGGGCCCAGTCCCTACGAGCAGTACTTC.

A single count supports this clone. The chain is built from TRBV5-6 and TRBJ2-7, with TRBD2 matching 7 bases. Per germline, CDR1 SGHDT and CDR2 YYEEEE. This CDR3 has 15 amino acids. V shed 4 bases and J 3 bases; nucleotides not matched to a gene: 10. CDR3 sequence: CASSAGAGINYEQYF. CDR3 coding DNA: TGTGCCAGCAGCGCAGGAGCGGGAATTAACTACGAGCAGTACTTC.

The chain links TRBV30 to TRBJ1-5; D not certain. Trimming left V 2 bases short and J 0 bases short, with 11 bases between. This CDR3 has 15 residues. Germline V gene lookup returns CDR1 GTSNPN and CDR2 SVGIG (reference sequence). The CDR3 sequence: CAWSPRSYSNQPQHF. DNA for the CDR3: TGTGCCTGGAGTCCCAGATCCTATAGCAATCAGCCCCAGCATTTT. The complete variable domain, with remaining parts taken from reference TRBV30 and TRBJ1-5, reads SQTIHQWPATLVQPVGSPLSLECTVEGTSNPNLYWYRQAAGRGLQLLFYSVGIGQISSEVPQNLSASRPQDRQFILSSKKLLLSDSGFYLCAWSPRSYSNQPQHFGDGTRLSIL.

The chain recombines TRBV5-1 with TRBJ2-3; D is ambiguous. CDR1 is SGHRS, CDR2 YFSETQ, per germline. CDR3 length: 15 residues. V lost 5 bases to trimming and J lost 0 bases, with 13 bases between them. CDR3: CASRPELFSTDTQYF. The CDR3 DNA reads as TGCGCCAGCAGACCCGAATTATTTAGCACAGATACGCAGTATTTT.

The chain links TRBV29-1 to TRBJ2-7, with D possibly TRBD2 on 6 matching bases. Germline-derived CDR1 and CDR2 are SQVTM and ANQGSEA. The CDR3 has 15 amino acids. Trimming cost V 2 bases and J 1 base, with 15 bases left between them. The CDR3 DNA reads as TGCAGCGTTGAATTTGCAGCGGGCCTATCCTACGAGCAGTACTTC. It specifies CSVEFAAGLSYEQYF.

Remarks on this clone: A much larger clone differs from this one at a single base, so this may be a read error. The chain carries TRBV28 and TRBJ1-2; unclear D gene. CDR1 MDHEN and CDR2 SYDVKM come from the germline V gene. The CDR3 contains 13 residues. The V gene lost 3 bases and the J gene lost 2 bases, with 7 bases spanning the gap. DNA of the CDR3: TGTGCCAGCAGTTTCGGGGAAAACTATGGCTACACCTTC. Amino acid sequence: CASSFGENYGYTF.

V is TRBV9 and J is TRBJ2-6; D is unclear. CDR3 length: 15 amino acids. With 4 bases removed from V and 0 bases from J, the gap between germline ends came to 8 bases. Germline V gene sequence: CDR1 SGDLS, CDR2 YYNGEE. CDR3 sequence (DNA): TGTGCCAGCAGCCCCAGGTTCTCTGGGGCCAACGTCCTGACTTTC. The encoded protein is CASSPRFSGANVLTF.

The rearrangement joins TRBV7-9 to TRBJ2-1; 12 nucleotides align to TRBD2. The CDR3 runs 16 residues. Germline lookup yields CDR1 SEHNR and CDR2 FQNEAQ (reference sequence). Trimming took 6 bases from V and 8 from J; bases not matched to a gene: 11. The chain's CDR3 is CASSSPSTSGSYEQFF. The DNA for the CDR3 is TGTGCCAGCAGTTCCCCGTCGACTAGCGGGAGCTATGAGCAGTTCTTC.